These T cell receptor beta chains were read from a single sample in a study of T-cell reconstitution after alpha-beta-depleted transplantation in children. MiXCR was run by TCRdb on the PCR reads, yielding one entry per CDR3 protein. The table has more than 550,000 distinct CDR3 sequences, 8% to 11% seen once. Specimen: PBMCs from the stem cell graft donor, collected from the stem cell graft. These receptors were collected from a human donor who donated a stem cell graft to a child with acute myeloid leukemia. The CDR3 runs from the conserved cysteine through the conserved F or W. D genes are given only for firm matches. Where a row states a size, it is once, few, many or the class of an expanded clone; other rows omit it.

few	TRBV2	-	TRBJ2-5	CASSEGRPRAYF	TGTGCCAGCAGTGAAGGGAGGCCCAGGGCTTACTTC
-	TRBV12-3/TRBV12-4	TRBD2	TRBJ2-2	CASSFPPGEGSNGELFF	TGTGCCAGCAGTTTTCCCCCCGGGGAGGGGAGTAACGGGGAGCTGTTTTTT
-	TRBV6-2/TRBV6-3	TRBD1	TRBJ2-1	CASSYSRKGTVWFDEQFF	TGTGCCAGCAGTTACTCCAGGAAGGGGACAGTTTGGTTCGATGAGCAGTTCTTC
-	TRBV15	TRBD2	TRBJ2-3	CATSRDPAGGGTDTQYF	TGTGCCACCAGCAGAGATCCCGCCGGGGGGGGCACAGATACGCAGTATTTT
-	TRBV11-2	-	TRBJ2-2	CASSLGAKGGELFF	TGTGCCAGCAGCTTAGGAGCGAAGGGCGGGGAGCTGTTTTTT
few	TRBV20-1	-	TRBJ1-1	CSARGEGNTEAFF	TGCAGTGCTAGAGGGGAGGGGAACACTGAAGCTTTCTTT
few	TRBV6-2/TRBV6-3	-	TRBJ2-1	CASSLASSAYNEQFF	TGTGCCAGCAGTTTGGCCAGCTCGGCCTACAATGAGCAGTTCTTC
many	TRBV4-2	-	TRBJ1-3	CASSPVGGNTIYF	TGTGCCAGCAGCCCTGTTGGTGGAAACACCATATATTTT
many	TRBV6-5	TRBD1	TRBJ1-4	CASSSGTGTEKLFF	TGTGCCAGCAGTTCCGGGACAGGGACTGAAAAACTGTTTTTT
-	TRBV18	TRBD2	TRBJ2-7	CASSPLAGGEQYF	TGTGCCAGCTCACCACTAGCGGGAGGCGAGCAGTACTTC
-	TRBV12-3/TRBV12-4	TRBD2	TRBJ2-7	CASSFTGGGYEQYF	TGTGCCAGCAGTTTTACGGGAGGGGGATACGAGCAGTACTTC
few	TRBV12-3/TRBV12-4	-	TRBJ2-7	CASSIDRSPGEQYF	TGTGCCAGCAGCATTGACAGGTCCCCGGGTGAGCAGTACTTC
many	TRBV7-2	-	TRBJ1-1	CASSLAHLNTEAFF	TGTGCCAGCAGCTTAGCCCATCTGAACACTGAAGCTTTCTTT
-	TRBV5-1	-	TRBJ2-2	CASSSGVSGELFF	TGCGCCAGCAGCTCGGGAGTGTCCGGGGAGCTGTTTTTT
few	TRBV7-2	-	TRBJ1-4	CASSLNREGEKLFF	TGTGCCAGCAGCTTAAACAGGGAGGGAGAAAAACTGTTTTTT
few	TRBV29-1	-	TRBJ1-2	CSALQGLGGYTF	TGCAGCGCTCTACAGGGTTTGGGGGGCTACACCTTC